The TCR beta chain described here comes from a study of beta chain features in type 1 diabetes. This clone was seen more than once but under ten times. Its antigen is undetermined. Study-wide results and limits: Within the patient group, naive, central memory and Treg TCRB repertoires appeared more similar to each other than within healthy donors. When cDNA is sequenced, cells with high TCR expression could be over-represented. Moderately but significantly shorter TCRB CDR3s were found in Type 1 diabetes patients in all four CD4+ subsets.

Trimming shortened V by 3 bases and J by 7 bases, and 16 bases separated the two germline ends. CDR3 length equals 15 residues. CDR1 is SGHVS and CDR2 is FQNEAQ in the germline V gene. Reverse transcription of all isolated RNA meant that expressed TCRB transcripts were sequenced. The repertoire was sequenced with immunoSEQ multiplex PCR; TCRdb's copy has only in-frame clones and lacks some. This table holds 300,000 or so clones, around 7.6% found once. Once sorted, every population was more than 95% pure. The TCR originated in a woman aged 18-29 years in good health. The V and J genes are TRBV7-8 and TRBJ1-5; no definite D call. Sequencing was carried out using central memory CD4+ T cells from blood. The CDR3 bases are TGTGCCAGCAGCTTGAGAGAGGGTGGCGGACAGCCCCAGCATTTT. This encodes CASSLREGGGQPQHF.